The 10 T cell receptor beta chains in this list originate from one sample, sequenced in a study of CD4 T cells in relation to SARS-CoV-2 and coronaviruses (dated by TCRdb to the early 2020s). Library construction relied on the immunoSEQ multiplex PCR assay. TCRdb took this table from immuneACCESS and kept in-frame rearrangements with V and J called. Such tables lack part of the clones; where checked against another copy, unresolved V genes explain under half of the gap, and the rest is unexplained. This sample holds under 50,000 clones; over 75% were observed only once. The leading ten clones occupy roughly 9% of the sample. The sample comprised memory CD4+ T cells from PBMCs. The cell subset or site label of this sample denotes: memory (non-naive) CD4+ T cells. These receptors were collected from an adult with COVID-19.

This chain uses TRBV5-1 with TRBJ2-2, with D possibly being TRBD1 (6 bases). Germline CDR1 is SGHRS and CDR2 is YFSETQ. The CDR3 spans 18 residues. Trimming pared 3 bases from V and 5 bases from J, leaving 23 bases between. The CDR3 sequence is CASSSHSRVNRETGELFF. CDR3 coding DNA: TGCGCCAGCAGCTCGCACTCCCGAGTCAACAGGGAAACCGGGGAGCTGTTTTTT.

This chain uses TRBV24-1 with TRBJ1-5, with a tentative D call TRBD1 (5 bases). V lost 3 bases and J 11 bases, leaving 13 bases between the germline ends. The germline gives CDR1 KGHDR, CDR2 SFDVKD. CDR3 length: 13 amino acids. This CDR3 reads CATSDRGRKTQHF. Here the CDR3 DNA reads TGTGCCACCAGTGATAGGGGTCGAAAGACCCAGCATTTT.

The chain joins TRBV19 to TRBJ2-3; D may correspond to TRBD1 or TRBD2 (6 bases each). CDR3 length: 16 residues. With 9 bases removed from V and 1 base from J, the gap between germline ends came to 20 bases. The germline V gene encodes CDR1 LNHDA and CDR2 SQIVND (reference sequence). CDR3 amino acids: CASSKLGGRGTDTQYF. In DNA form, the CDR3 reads TGTGCCAGCAGCAAGTTGGGGGGCCGGGGCACAGATACGCAGTATTTT.

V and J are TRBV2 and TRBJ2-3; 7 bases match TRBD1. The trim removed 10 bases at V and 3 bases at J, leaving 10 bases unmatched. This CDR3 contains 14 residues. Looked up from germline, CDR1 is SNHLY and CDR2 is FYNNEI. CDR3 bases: TGTGCCACCCGACAGGGATGGGGAACAGATACGCAGTATTTT. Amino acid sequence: CATRQGWGTDTQYF.

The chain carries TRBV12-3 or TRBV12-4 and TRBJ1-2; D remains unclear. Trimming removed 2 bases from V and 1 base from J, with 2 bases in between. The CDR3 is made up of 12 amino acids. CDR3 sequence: CASSLSNYGYTF. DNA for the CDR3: TGTGCCAGCAGTTTAAGTAACTATGGCTACACCTTC.

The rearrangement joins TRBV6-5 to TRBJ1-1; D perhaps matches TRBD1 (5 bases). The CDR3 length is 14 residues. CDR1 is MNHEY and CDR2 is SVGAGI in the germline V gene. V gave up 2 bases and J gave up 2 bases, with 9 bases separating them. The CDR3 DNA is TGTGCCAGCAGTTACAGGGGCCTTAACACTGAAGCTTTCTTT. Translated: CASSYRGLNTEAFF.

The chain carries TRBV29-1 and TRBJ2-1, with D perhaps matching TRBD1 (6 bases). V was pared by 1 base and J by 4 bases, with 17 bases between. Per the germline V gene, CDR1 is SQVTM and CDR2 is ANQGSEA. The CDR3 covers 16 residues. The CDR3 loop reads CSVEVAWDKEYNEQFF. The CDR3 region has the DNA TGCAGCGTTGAAGTAGCGTGGGACAAGGAATACAATGAGCAGTTCTTC.

CDR3 DNA sequence: TGCGCCAGCAGCTTGGGGCTCCCGAGGGCTGGAAACACCATATATTTT. Protein: CASSLGLPRAGNTIYF. This chain links TRBV5-1 with TRBJ1-3; no clear D gene. V lost 0 bases, J lost 2 bases, and 12 bases lay in between. This CDR3 is built from 16 residues. CDR1 SGHRS and CDR2 YFSETQ come from the germline V gene.

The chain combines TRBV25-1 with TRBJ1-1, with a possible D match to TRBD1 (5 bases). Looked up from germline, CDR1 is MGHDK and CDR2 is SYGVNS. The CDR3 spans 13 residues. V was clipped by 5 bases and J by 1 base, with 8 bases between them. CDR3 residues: CASSLQANTEAFF. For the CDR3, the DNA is TGTGCCAGCAGTCTACAGGCGAACACTGAAGCTTTCTTT.

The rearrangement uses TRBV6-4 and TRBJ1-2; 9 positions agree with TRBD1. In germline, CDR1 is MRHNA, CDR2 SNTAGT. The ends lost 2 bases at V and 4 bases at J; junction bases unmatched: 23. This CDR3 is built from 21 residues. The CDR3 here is CASSDVALSVTGGQGLYGYTF. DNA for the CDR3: TGTGCCAGCAGTGACGTCGCGCTCTCGGTAACGGGGGGACAGGGTCTCTATGGCTACACCTTC.